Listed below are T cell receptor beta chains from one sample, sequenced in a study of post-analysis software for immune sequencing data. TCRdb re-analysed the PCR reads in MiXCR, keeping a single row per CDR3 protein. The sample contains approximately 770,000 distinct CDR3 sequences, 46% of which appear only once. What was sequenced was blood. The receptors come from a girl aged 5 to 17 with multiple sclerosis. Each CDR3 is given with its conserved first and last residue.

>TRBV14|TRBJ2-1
CASSQVGSTSSYNEQFF
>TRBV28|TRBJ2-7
CASSLLLSYEQYF
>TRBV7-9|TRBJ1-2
CASSWEDYRVENYGYTF
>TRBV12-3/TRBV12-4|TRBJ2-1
CASSLRRANGNEQFF
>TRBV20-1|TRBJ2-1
CSARRSGLAGGNEQFF
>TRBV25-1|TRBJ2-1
CASSGQTGYNEQFF
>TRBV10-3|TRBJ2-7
CAISPGQAYEQYF
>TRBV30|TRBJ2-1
CAWVAGGLYNEQFF
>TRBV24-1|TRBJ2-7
CATQDGTAHEQYF
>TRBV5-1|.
CASSLGDRELNEQYF
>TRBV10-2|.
CASSELKRGVEQYF
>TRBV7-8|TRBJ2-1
CASSLTRLAAYNEQFF
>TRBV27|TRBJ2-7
CASHASGTPSYEQYF
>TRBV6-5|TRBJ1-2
CASSYGQGCNGYTF
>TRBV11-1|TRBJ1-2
CASRPGRNYGYTF